This T cell receptor (beta chain) stems from a study of metastatic and nonmetastatic thyroid tumors. Overall study context: Repertoires from malignant and benign thyroid patients were compared across blood and tumor or nodule tissue. Study results and limitations: According to reports, the diversity of TCR beta was significantly higher in malignant thyroid tumors than in benign nodules, and this held in both blood and tumor samples.

TCRdb reassembled clones from the PCR reads with MiXCR. The sample holds tens of thousands of clones, about 17% seen once. Ahead of thyroid surgery, no patient had received treatment of any kind. The CDR3 totals 14 residues. Germline CDR1 and CDR2: LNHNV and YYDKDF (reference sequence). The junction had 3 bases not matched to a gene; V was cut back by 3 bases and J by 4 bases. This clone was counted ten times or more. Its antigen is unknown. The V and J genes are TRBV15 and TRBJ1-2; 9 positions agree with TRBD1. The sample was blood. The TCR comes from a female donor with papillary thyroid cancer or a benign thyroid nodule (not recorded which). Some clones in this sample may be carry-over from other donors' samples. CDR3 nucleotides: TGTGCCACCAGCAGTCCGGACAGGGGCTATGGCTACACCTTC. Its translation is CATSSPDRGYGYTF. The full variable domain, rest sourced from reference TRBV15 and TRBJ1-2, is DAMVIQNPRYQVTQFGKPVTLSCSQTLNHNVMYWYQQKSSQAPKLLFHYYDKDFNNEADTPDNFQSRRPNTSFCFLDIRSPGLGDTAMYLCATSSPDRGYGYTFGSGTRLTVV.